The rows below give T cell receptor beta chains drawn from one sample of a study of identifying expanded T cells in peripheral blood. The method was immunoSEQ multiplex PCR; TCRdb's version includes in-frame clones alone and lacks a portion of them. The profile shows about 94,000 clones, approximately 85% of them singletons. Sequenced input: blood. The origin of the receptors is a person between 18 and 70 years old in good health. Both conserved end residues are part of each CDR3. Clone size is stated in some rows and not others, as once, few, many or a class when expanded.

>TRBV7-9|-|TRBJ1-4
CASFGTGAPNEKLFF
>TRBV4-3|-|TRBJ1-1
CASSQEAGGTEAFF
>TRBV10-3|-|TRBJ2-1
CAISKLASSSYNEQFF
>TRBV11-3|-|TRBJ2-1
CASSLKPYNEQFF
>TRBV19|-|TRBJ2-7
CASSIGTGLTYEQYF
>TRBV14|-|TRBJ2-7
CASSQVYNEQYF
>TRBV2|once|TRBJ2-7
CASRRTGFRQYF
>TRBV11-2|-|TRBJ2-1
CASSLPTLREQFF
>TRBV2|-|TRBJ1-1
CASTRAGTVDHSAFF
>TRBV6-5|-|TRBJ2-1
CASRGAGRDEQFF
>TRBV7-9|-|TRBJ2-1
CASSPIRGHEQFF
>TRBV6-1|once|TRBJ2-7
CASNLYYEQYF
>TRBV4-2|-|TRBJ2-2
CASMLSGGGELFF
>TRBV21-1|-|TRBJ2-7
CASSKALPPDYEQYF
>TRBV27|many|TRBJ1-1
CASSPFRLFTEAFF
>TRBV30|once|TRBJ1-4
CAWRTDATNEKLFF
>TRBV6-1|-|TRBJ2-2
CASSPGEGWGELFF
>TRBV5-1|-|TRBJ2-1
CASSLVARGADNEQFF
>TRBV5-1|-|TRBJ2-5
CASSLLGDARETQYF
>TRBV30|-|TRBJ2-3
CAWGEGQSADTQYF
>TRBV19|-|TRBJ1-5
CASQTGRSNQPQHF
>TRBV5-6|-|TRBJ2-5
CASSGQGSSETQYF
>TRBV11-2|-|TRBJ2-3
CASSGERGSTDTQYF
>TRBV9|-|TRBJ1-2
CASSQGGGYGYTF
>TRBV9|-|TRBJ2-5
CASSINQETQYF
>TRBV6-5|few|TRBJ2-4
CASSYSFAGASIQYF
>TRBV2|few|TRBJ1-3
CASRTSSPTIYF
>TRBV7-9|once|TRBJ1-5
CASTSGSYQPQHF
>TRBV2|-|TRBJ2-3
CASSVDRESTDTQYF
>TRBV6-1|-|TRBJ1-5
CASIRHSSNQPQHF
>TRBV5-6|few|TRBJ1-6
CASRRNRGRNNSPLHF
>TRBV10-3|-|TRBJ1-5
CAISPSRTDQPQHF
>TRBV18|-|TRBJ2-1
CASSFGTAYNEQFF
>TRBV7-7|-|TRBJ2-7
CASSFGRSYEQYF
>TRBV11-2|few|TRBJ1-4
CASSRQGVNEKLFF
>TRBV7-6|-|TRBJ2-7
CASSLQQGASYEQYF
>TRBV25-1|-|TRBJ1-2
CASTPGQGASKIRGYTF
>TRBV5-1|few|TRBJ1-2
CASSPTGGYDPYGYTF
>TRBV4-2|once|TRBJ2-3
CASSLEGLAGADTQYF
>TRBV9|-|TRBJ2-1
CASSVNPARSSYNEQFF
>TRBV15|-|TRBJ1-2
CATSRDRVQSYGYTF
>TRBV30|many|TRBJ1-1
CACRSIRDPSGAFF